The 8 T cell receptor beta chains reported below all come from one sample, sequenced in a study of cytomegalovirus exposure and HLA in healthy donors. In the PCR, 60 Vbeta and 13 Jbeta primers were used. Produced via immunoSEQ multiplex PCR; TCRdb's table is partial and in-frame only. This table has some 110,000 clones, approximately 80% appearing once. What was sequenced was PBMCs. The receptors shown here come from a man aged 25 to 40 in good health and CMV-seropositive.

For the CDR3, the DNA is TGTGCCAGCACCCCAAGCGGGGGGGCAAATGAGCAGTTCTTC. It encodes CASTPSGGANEQFF. The chain uses TRBV9 and TRBJ2-1; 10 bases agree with TRBD2. CDR1 is SGDLS, CDR2 YYNGEE, per germline. The CDR3 has 14 residues. V lost 6 bases, J lost 7 bases, and 7 bases stayed unmatched.

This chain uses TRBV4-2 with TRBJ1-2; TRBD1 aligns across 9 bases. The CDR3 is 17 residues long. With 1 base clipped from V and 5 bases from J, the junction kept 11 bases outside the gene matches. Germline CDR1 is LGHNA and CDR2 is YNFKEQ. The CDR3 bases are TGTGCCAGCAGCCAAGCCGTCGCGGACAGGGGTTCATATGGCTACACCTTC. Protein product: CASSQAVADRGSYGYTF.

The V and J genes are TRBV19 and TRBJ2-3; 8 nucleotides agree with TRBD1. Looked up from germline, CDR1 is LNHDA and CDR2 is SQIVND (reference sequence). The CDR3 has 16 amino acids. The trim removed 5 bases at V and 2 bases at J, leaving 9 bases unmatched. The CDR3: CASSLRDRWDTDTQYF. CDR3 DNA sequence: TGTGCCAGTAGTCTCAGGGACAGGTGGGACACAGATACGCAGTATTTT.

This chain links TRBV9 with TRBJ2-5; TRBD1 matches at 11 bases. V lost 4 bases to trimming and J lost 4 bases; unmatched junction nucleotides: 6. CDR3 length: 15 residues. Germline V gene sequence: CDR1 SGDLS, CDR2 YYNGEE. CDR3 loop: CASSPMGTGGETQYF. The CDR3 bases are TGTGCCAGCAGCCCAATGGGGACAGGGGGAGAGACCCAGTACTTC. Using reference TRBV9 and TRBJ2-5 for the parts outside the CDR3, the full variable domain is DSGVTQTPKHLITATGQRVTLRCSPRSGDLSVYWYQQSLDQGLQFLIQYYNGEERAKGNILERFSAQQFPDLHSELNLSSLELGDSALYFCASSPMGTGGETQYFGPGTRLLVL.

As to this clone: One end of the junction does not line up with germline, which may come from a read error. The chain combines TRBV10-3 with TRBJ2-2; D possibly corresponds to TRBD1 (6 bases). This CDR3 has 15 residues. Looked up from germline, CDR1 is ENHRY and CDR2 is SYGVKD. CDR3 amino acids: CASSRQDRHTGELFF. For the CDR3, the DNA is TGTGCCAGCAGTCGACAGGACAGACACACCGGGGAGCTGTTTTTT.

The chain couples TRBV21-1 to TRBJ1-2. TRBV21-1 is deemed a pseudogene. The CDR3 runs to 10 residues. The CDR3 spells CASSSDGYTF. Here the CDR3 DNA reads TGTGCCAGCAGTTCCGATGGCTACACCTTC.

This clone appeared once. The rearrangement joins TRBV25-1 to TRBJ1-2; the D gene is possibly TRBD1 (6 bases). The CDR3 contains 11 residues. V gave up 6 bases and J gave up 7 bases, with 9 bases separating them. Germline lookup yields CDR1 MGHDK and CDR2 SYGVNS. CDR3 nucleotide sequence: TGTGCCAGCAGCGGGACACCTGGCTACACCTTC. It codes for CASSGTPGYTF.

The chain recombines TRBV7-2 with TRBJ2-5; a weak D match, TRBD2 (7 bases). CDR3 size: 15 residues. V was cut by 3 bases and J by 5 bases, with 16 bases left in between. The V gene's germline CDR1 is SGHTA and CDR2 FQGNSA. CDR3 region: CASSFTRGGGETQYF. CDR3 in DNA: TGTGCCAGCAGCTTTACAAGGGGGGGTGGCGAGACCCAGTACTTC. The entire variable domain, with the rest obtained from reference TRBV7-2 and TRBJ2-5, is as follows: GAGVSQSPSNKVTEKGKDVELRCDPISGHTALYWYRQSLGQGLEFLIYFQGNSAPDKSGLPSDRFSAERTGGSVSTLTIQRTQQEDSAVYLCASSFTRGGGETQYFGPGTRLLVL.